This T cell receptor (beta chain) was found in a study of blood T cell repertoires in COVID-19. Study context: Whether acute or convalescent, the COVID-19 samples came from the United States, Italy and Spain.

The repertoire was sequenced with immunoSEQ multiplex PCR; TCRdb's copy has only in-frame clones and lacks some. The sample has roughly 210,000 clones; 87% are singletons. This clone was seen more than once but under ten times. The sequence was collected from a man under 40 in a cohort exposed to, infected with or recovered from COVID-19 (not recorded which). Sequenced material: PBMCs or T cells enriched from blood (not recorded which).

The CDR3 bases are TGTGCCAGCTCACCTATGGGACAGGGAAAGGTCAATGAGCAGTTCTTC. Encoded protein: CASSPMGQGKVNEQFF. The chain carries TRBV18 and TRBJ2-1; 9 positions match TRBD1. V shed 3 bases and J 6 bases; nucleotides not matched to a gene: 9. There are 16 residues in the CDR3. CDR1 and CDR2 (germline): KGHSH, LQKENI.